What follows are 32 T cell receptor beta chains derived from one specimen sequenced in a study of blood T cell repertoires in COVID-19. Assay: immunoSEQ multiplex PCR; the TCRdb copy retains only in-frame clones and omits some. The repertoire consists of about 130,000 clones, with approximately 74% occurring once and the leading ten covering roughly 5.5%. Input material: peripheral blood. These receptor sequences come from a man aged 55 to 70 with acute or convalescent COVID-19.

J is TRBJ2-5 and V is TRBV6-6, with 8 nucleotides matching TRBD2. V trimming: 2 bases; J trimming: 1 base; junction bases outside the gene matches: 3. The CDR3 has 15 residues. Germline V CDR1 and CDR2: MNHNY, SVGAGI (reference sequence). CDR3 nucleotides: TGTGCCAGCAGTTACGCCGCGGGGGGCCAAGAGACCCAGTACTTC. Residues: CASSYAAGGQETQYF.

The rearrangement uses TRBV11-3 and TRBJ2-5; D is unclear. V was shortened by 5 bases and J by 1 base, with 8 bases between the two germline ends. The CDR3 runs to 13 residues. From germline, CDR1 is SGHNT and CDR2 YENEEA. The CDR3 here is CASSNSVQETQYF. In nucleotides, the CDR3 is TGTGCCAGCAGCAACAGTGTCCAAGAGACCCAGTACTTC. The whole variable domain, filled in from reference TRBV11-3 and TRBJ2-5, reads EAGVVQSPRYKIIEKKQPVAFWCNPISGHNTLYWYLQNLGQGPELLIRYENEEAVDDSQLPKDRFSAERLKGVDSTLKIQPAELGDSAVYLCASSNSVQETQYFGPGTRLLVL.

The genes are TRBV6-1 and TRBJ2-5; D possibly corresponds to TRBD2 (6 bases). V was cut by 2 bases and J by 5 bases, with 15 bases left in between. From germline, CDR1 is MNHNS and CDR2 SASEGT. CDR3 length: 15 amino acids. The CDR3 nucleotides read TGTGCCAGCAGTGAACTAGCCGGGAGTCGCGAGACCCAGTACTTC. Protein: CASSELAGSRETQYF.

J is TRBJ2-5 and V is TRBV18, with 7 bases matching TRBD2. With 8 bases clipped from V and 0 bases from J, the junction kept 3 bases outside the gene matches. Germline loops: CDR1 KGHSH, CDR2 LQKENI. This CDR3 is built from 13 residues. Here the CDR3 DNA reads TGTGCCAGCGGGGCGGGGGACCAAGAGACCCAGTACTTC. Residues: CASGAGDQETQYF.

The rearrangement joins TRBV19 to TRBJ2-1; TRBD2 matches at 7 bases. The CDR3 extends over 16 amino acids. After removal of 2 bases from V and 4 bases from J, the junction contained 8 bases not matched to a gene. Germline V gene lookup returns CDR1 LNHDA and CDR2 SQIVND (reference sequence). The CDR3 coding sequence is TGTGCCAGTAGTATAATATCTGCCGGGGGGTACAATGAGCAGTTCTTC. This translates into CASSIISAGGYNEQFF.

This clone was counted a few times. The rearrangement joins TRBV18 to TRBJ1-5; a weak D match, TRBD1 (5 bases). V shed 3 bases and J shed 5 bases, with 8 bases lying between them. CDR3 length equals 13 residues. CDR1 and CDR2 (germline): KGHSH, LQKENI. CDR3 bases: TGTGCCAGCTCACCGGGACTGGATCAGCCCCAGCATTTT. Translation gives CASSPGLDQPQHF.

This CDR3 reads CATGTSRYNEQFF. CDR3 sequence (DNA): TGCGCCACAGGGACTAGCCGTTACAATGAGCAGTTCTTC. This chain joins TRBV10-2 and TRBJ2-1; 9 bases line up with TRBD2. There are 13 residues in the CDR3. CDR1 and CDR2 from the germline V gene are WSHSY and SAAADI. Trimming took 10 bases from V and 4 from J; bases not matched to a gene: 5.

V is TRBV29-1 and J is TRBJ1-1; D not resolved. This CDR3 comprises 13 residues. V was cut by 7 bases and J by 0 bases, with 12 bases left in between. In germline, CDR1 is SQVTM, CDR2 ANQGSEA. CDR3 region: CSAGGQLNTEAFF. The CDR3 DNA reads as TGCAGCGCCGGCGGGCAATTGAACACTGAAGCTTTCTTT.

The chain carries TRBV10-3 and TRBJ2-7, with 8 bases identical to TRBD1. Germline CDR1 reads ENHRY; CDR2 reads SYGVKD. V was pared by 10 bases and J by 5 bases, with 7 bases of the junction left unmatched. The CDR3 runs 12 residues. This CDR3 reads CATTGVGHEQYF. The CDR3 DNA is TGTGCCACGACAGGGGTGGGCCACGAGCAGTACTTC.

The CDR3 region is CASSVTGTSLYEQYF. CDR3 coding DNA: TGTGCCAGCAGCGTAACCGGGACTAGTCTCTACGAGCAGTACTTC. The chain couples TRBV6-2 or TRBV6-3 to TRBJ2-7; 8 bases are a match to TRBD2. Unmatched junction bases numbered 10, after V lost 6 bases and J lost 3 bases. Germline V gene data show CDR1 as MNHEY and CDR2 as SVGEGT. The CDR3 extends over 15 amino acids.

The rearrangement joins TRBV5-6 to TRBJ1-2, with D perhaps matching TRBD1 (6 bases). The CDR3 contains 15 residues. V shed 2 bases and J shed 2 bases, with 13 bases lying between them. The germline V gene has CDR1 SGHDT and CDR2 YYEEEE. The CDR3 DNA sequence: TGTGCCAGCAGCTTTTTACAGGGTGGGAACTATGGCTACACCTTC. Translated: CASSFLQGGNYGYTF.

This clone was detected a few times. This chain joins TRBV5-4 and TRBJ2-7, with D unclear. V lost 4 bases, J lost 5 bases, and 16 bases lay in between. CDR1 is SGHNT and CDR2 is YYREEE in the germline V gene (reference sequence). This CDR3 is built from 14 residues. The CDR3 DNA reads as TGTGCCAGCAGCCACGGCGTAGGTCGGGACGAGCAGTACTTC. Residues: CASSHGVGRDEQYF. Using reference TRBV5-4 and TRBJ2-7 for the parts outside the CDR3, the full variable domain is ETGVTQSPTHLIKTRGQQVTLRCSSQSGHNTVSWYQQALGQGPQFIFQYYREEENGRGNFPPRFSGLQFPNYSSELNVNALELDDSALYLCASSHGVGRDEQYFGPGTRLTVT.

This chain uses TRBV11-2 with TRBJ2-3; possible D gene TRBD2, 7 bases. Per germline, CDR1 SGHAT and CDR2 FQNNGV. The V end lost 6 bases, the J end lost 2 bases, and 18 bases lay between the germline ends. The CDR3 has 16 amino acids. The CDR3 DNA reads TGTGCCAGCAGATCCCTGGGGGGGCGAACCACAGATACGCAGTATTTT. It translates to CASRSLGGRTTDTQYF. The full variable domain, its missing parts supplied by reference TRBV11-2 and TRBJ2-3, is EAGVAQSPRYKIIEKRQSVAFWCNPISGHATLYWYQQILGQGPKLLIQFQNNGVVDDSQLPKDRFSAERLKGVDSTLKIQPAKLEDSAVYLCASRSLGGRTTDTQYFGPGTRLTVL.

V is TRBV7-8 and J is TRBJ1-2; perhaps TRBD1 as D (6 bases). The CDR3 runs to 13 residues. The V end lost 5 bases, the J end lost 8 bases, and 15 bases lay between the germline ends. Germline-derived CDR1 and CDR2 are SGHVS and FQNEAQ. This CDR3 reads CASSVNRAGGYTF. CDR3 bases: TGTGCCAGCAGCGTAAACAGGGCTGGGGGCTACACCTTC.

The table lists this clone with many counts. The chain links TRBV10-2 to TRBJ1-1, with 9 bases lining up with TRBD1. CDR3 size: 14 residues. Looked up from germline, CDR1 is WSHSY and CDR2 is SAAADI. J gave up 4 bases and V 5 bases, and 5 bases lay outside the gene matches. CDR3: CASSQTGGTTEAFF. Here the CDR3 DNA reads TGCGCCAGCAGTCAGACAGGGGGGACCACTGAAGCTTTCTTT.

The chain joins TRBV9 to TRBJ1-1; unclear D gene. This CDR3 has 15 residues. Trimming left V 4 bases short and J 2 bases short, with 15 bases between. CDR1 SGDLS and CDR2 YYNGEE come from the germline V gene. CDR3 amino acids: CASSPHPGRNTEAFF. CDR3 in DNA: TGTGCCAGCAGCCCCCACCCGGGGAGAAACACTGAAGCTTTCTTT.

This chain uses TRBV30 with TRBJ1-4, with 7 bases lining up with TRBD1. The ends lost 0 bases at V and 3 bases at J; junction bases unmatched: 4. CDR1 and CDR2 from the germline V gene are GTSNPN and SVGIG (reference sequence). This CDR3 has 15 amino acids. The CDR3 is CAWSVQGGPNEKLFF. CDR3 sequence (DNA): TGTGCCTGGAGTGTACAAGGGGGCCCTAATGAAAAACTGTTTTTT.

A few counts support this clone. The chain combines TRBV27 with TRBJ2-1; the match to TRBD2 covers 13 bases. Per the germline V gene, CDR1 is MNHEY and CDR2 is SMNVEV (reference sequence). V trimming: 7 bases; J trimming: 4 bases; junction bases outside the gene matches: 4. The CDR3 runs 15 residues. CDR3 protein: CASNSLAGGYNEQFF. DNA of the CDR3: TGTGCCAGCAACTCACTAGCGGGAGGGTACAATGAGCAGTTCTTC.

The V gene is TRBV27, the J gene TRBJ1-2; 7 nucleotides agree with TRBD1. Per germline, CDR1 MNHEY and CDR2 SMNVEV (reference sequence). Trimming took 4 bases from V and 8 from J; bases not matched to a gene: 10. The CDR3 consists of 14 residues. The CDR3 bases are TGTGCCAGCAGTTCTGGGAGACAGGGTTCGGGCTACACCTTC. Translated, it gives CASSSGRQGSGYTF.

This CDR3 is CASSSGGNGANVLTF. The CDR3 nucleotides read TGTGCCAGCAGCTCAGGGGGGAATGGGGCCAACGTCCTGACTTTC. The V call is TRBV5-4, the J call TRBJ2-6; a weak D match, TRBD1 (7 bases). Looked up from germline, CDR1 is SGHNT and CDR2 is YYREEE (reference sequence). The CDR3 length is 15 residues. V lost 3 bases and J lost 3, with 10 bases in between.

The chain couples TRBV5-4 to TRBJ1-1; 10 nucleotides line up with TRBD1. The CDR3 covers 14 residues. Trimming took 2 bases from V and 5 from J; bases not matched to a gene: 3. Germline-derived CDR1 and CDR2 are SGHNT and YYREEE (reference sequence). The CDR3: CASSFGTGETEAFF. CDR3 coding DNA: TGTGCCAGCAGCTTTGGGACAGGGGAAACTGAAGCTTTCTTT.

The J gene is TRBJ1-6, the V gene TRBV3-1 (or the pseudogene TRBV3-2); 9 bases agree with TRBD1. Germline CDR1 reads LGHDT; CDR2 reads YNNKEL (reference sequence). Trimming took 4 bases from V and 7 from J; bases not matched to a gene: 5. The CDR3 spans 15 residues. This chain's CDR3 is CASSLRDRVNSPLHF. The CDR3, as DNA: TGTGCCAGCAGCCTCCGGGACAGGGTAAATTCACCCCTCCACTTT.

This clone turned up a few times. The chain recombines TRBV15 with TRBJ2-7; D perhaps matches TRBD1 (6 bases). The CDR3 spans 15 residues. With 0 bases removed from V and 4 bases from J, the gap between germline ends came to 13 bases. The germline V gene has CDR1 LNHNV and CDR2 YYDKDF (reference sequence). The CDR3 sequence: CATSRDRGRGYEQYF. CDR3 DNA: TGTGCCACCAGCAGAGATCGTGGCAGGGGTTACGAGCAGTACTTC.

This sequence joins TRBV4-1 and TRBJ1-5; a possible D gene is TRBD1 (5 bases). Germline CDR1 MGHRA, CDR2 YSYEKL. The V end was cut by 5 bases, the J end by 0 bases, with 11 bases between. The CDR3 loop spans 15 amino acids. Here the CDR3 reads CASSLQQDSNQPQHF. The DNA for the CDR3 is TGCGCCAGCAGCTTGCAACAGGATAGCAATCAGCCCCAGCATTTT.

This clone came up once. The chain employs TRBV6-5 and TRBJ1-4, with a weak D call TRBD1 (6 bases). The V gene lost 11 bases and the J gene lost 0 bases, with 13 bases spanning the gap. This CDR3 is built from 14 residues. Germline-derived CDR1 and CDR2 are MNHEY and SVGAGI. The CDR3 bases are TGTGCCGCTCGAAAGGGGGCAACTAATGAAAAACTGTTTTTT. Translation: CAARKGATNEKLFF.

The chain uses TRBV18 and TRBJ1-5; D is perhaps TRBD1 (5 bases). In germline, CDR1 is KGHSH, CDR2 LQKENI. This CDR3 region has 14 residues. V was shortened by 6 bases and J by 5 bases, with 14 bases between the two germline ends. The CDR3: CASSRGQVDQPQHF. DNA of the CDR3: TGTGCCAGCTCGCGGGGCCAGGTCGATCAGCCCCAGCATTTT.

V usage is TRBV10-2 and J usage is TRBJ2-7; D is undetermined. This CDR3 has 12 residues. Germline CDR1 is WSHSY and CDR2 is SAAADI. V gave up 7 bases and J gave up 2 bases, with 9 bases separating them. CDR3 DNA sequence: TGCGCCAGCACCCTGTCCCCCTACGAGCAGTACTTC. Protein: CASTLSPYEQYF.

The chain is built from TRBV6-5 and TRBJ1-2; D is perhaps TRBD1 (5 bases). The germline CDR1 and CDR2 sequences are MNHEY and SVGAGI. The V end was cut by 5 bases, the J end by 2 bases, with 12 bases between. The CDR3 has 14 residues. CDR3 DNA: TGTGCCAGCAGTCCCGGGGCGGGGAACTATGGCTACACCTTC. This codes for CASSPGAGNYGYTF.

The chain employs TRBV9 and TRBJ2-3; D remains unclear. The V end was cut by 3 bases, the J end by 3 bases, with 8 bases between. Germline assignment: CDR1 SGDLS and CDR2 YYNGEE. The CDR3 totals 13 residues. CDR3 in amino acids: CASSAPQTDTQYF. The DNA for the CDR3 is TGTGCCAGCAGCGCGCCCCAGACAGATACGCAGTATTTT. The complete variable domain, with remaining parts taken from reference TRBV9 and TRBJ2-3, reads DSGVTQTPKHLITATGQRVTLRCSPRSGDLSVYWYQQSLDQGLQFLIQYYNGEERAKGNILERFSAQQFPDLHSELNLSSLELGDSALYFCASSAPQTDTQYFGPGTRLTVL.

The J gene is TRBJ1-1, the V gene TRBV12-3 or TRBV12-4, with D unresolved. Between the trimmed V and J ends, which lost 6 bases and 7 bases, there was a span of 9 bases. CDR3 length: 11 residues. CDR3 nucleotide sequence: TGTGCCAGCAGCCGACGGGATGAAGCTTTCTTT. Residues: CASSRRDEAFF.

The chain couples TRBV7-3 to TRBJ1-2, with TRBD1 as a possible D gene (5 bases). This CDR3 is 14 amino acids long. Between the trimmed V and J ends, which lost 5 bases and 2 bases, there was a span of 12 bases. Germline-derived CDR1 and CDR2 are SGHTA and FQGTGA. The CDR3 here is CASSPLGGNYGYTF. The CDR3 DNA reads as TGTGCCAGCAGCCCCCTGGGGGGGAACTATGGCTACACCTTC.

This clone was observed a single time. The chain is built from TRBV28 and TRBJ1-1; D is perhaps TRBD1 (5 bases). The CDR3 consists of 16 residues. The germline gives CDR1 MDHEN, CDR2 SYDVKM. V shed 0 bases and J shed 1 base, with 12 bases lying between them. CDR3 coding DNA: TGTGCCAGCAGTTTATGGACCGTGGGGGGGAACACTGAAGCTTTCTTT. Protein: CASSLWTVGGNTEAFF.